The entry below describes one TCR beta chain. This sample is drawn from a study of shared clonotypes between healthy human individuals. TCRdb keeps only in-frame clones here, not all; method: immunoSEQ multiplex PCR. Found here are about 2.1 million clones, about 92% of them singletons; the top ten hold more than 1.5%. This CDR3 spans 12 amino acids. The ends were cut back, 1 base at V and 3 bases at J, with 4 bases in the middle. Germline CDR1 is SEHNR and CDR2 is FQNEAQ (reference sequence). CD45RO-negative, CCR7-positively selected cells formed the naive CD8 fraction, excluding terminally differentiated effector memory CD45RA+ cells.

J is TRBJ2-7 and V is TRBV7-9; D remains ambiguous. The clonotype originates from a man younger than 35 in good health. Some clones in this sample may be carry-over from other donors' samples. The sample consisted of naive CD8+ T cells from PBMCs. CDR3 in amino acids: CASSLVHYEQYF. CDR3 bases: TGTGCCAGCAGCTTAGTACACTACGAGCAGTACTTC.